This T cell receptor beta chain was identified in a study of blood T cells in healthy people across ages. Study outcomes and limitations: Without sorted subsets, naive and antigen-experienced compartments could not be conclusively compared. It was not known whether donors were CMV positive (a possible confounder of expanded clonotype changes).

For the second PCR, which ran for 7 to 11 cycles, a sample-barcoded 5' primer and a J-beta primer mix were used. MiXCR was run by TCRdb on the 5' RACE reads, yielding one entry per CDR3 protein. The profile shows about 580,000 distinct CDR3 sequences, 45% to 55% of them singletons. Comment on this clonotype: The antigen is unknown.

In terms of origin and age, donors were healthy Caucasian individuals from Russia aged about 6 to 90. Sample: blood. The sequence was collected from a man of 80 years or more in good health.

This CDR3 is CSASKGVGYNEQFF. For the CDR3, the DNA is TGCAGTGCTAGCAAGGGGGTCGGGTACAATGAGCAGTTCTTC. The chain combines TRBV20-1 with TRBJ2-1; D is possibly TRBD1 (6 bases). V shed 3 bases and J shed 4 bases, with 13 bases lying between them. Per germline, CDR1 DFQATT and CDR2 SNEGSKA (reference sequence). CDR3 size: 14 residues.